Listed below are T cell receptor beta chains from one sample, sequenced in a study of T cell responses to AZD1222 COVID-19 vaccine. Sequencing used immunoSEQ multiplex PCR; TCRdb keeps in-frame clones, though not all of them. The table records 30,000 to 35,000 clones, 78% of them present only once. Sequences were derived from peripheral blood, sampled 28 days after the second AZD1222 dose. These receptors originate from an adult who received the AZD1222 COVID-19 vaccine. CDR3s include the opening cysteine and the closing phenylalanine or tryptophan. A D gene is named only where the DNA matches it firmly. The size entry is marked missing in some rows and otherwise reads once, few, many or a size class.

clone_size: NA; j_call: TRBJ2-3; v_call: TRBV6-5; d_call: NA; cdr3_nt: TGTGCCAGCAAACAGGACACCGGAATGGATACGCAGTATTTT; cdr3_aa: CASKQDTGMDTQYF
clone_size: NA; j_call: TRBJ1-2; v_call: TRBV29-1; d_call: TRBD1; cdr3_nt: TGCAGCGGGACGGGACAGGGATCCTATGGCTACACCTTC; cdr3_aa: CSGTGQGSYGYTF
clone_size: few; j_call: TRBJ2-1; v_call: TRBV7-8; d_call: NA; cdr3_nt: TGTGCCAGCAGCCCCTCCGAACGTACGTACAATGAGCAGTTCTTC; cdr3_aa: CASSPSERTYNEQFF
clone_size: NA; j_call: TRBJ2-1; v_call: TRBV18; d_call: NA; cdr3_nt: TGTGCCAGCTCACCACTAATCCAGAGCAATGAGCAGTTCTTC; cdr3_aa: CASSPLIQSNEQFF
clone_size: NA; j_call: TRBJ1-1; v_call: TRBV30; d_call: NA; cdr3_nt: TGTGCCTGGAGTCGGAGTGAAGCTTTCTTT; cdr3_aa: CAWSRSEAFF
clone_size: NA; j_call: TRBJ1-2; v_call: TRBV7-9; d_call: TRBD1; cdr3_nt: TGTGCCAGCAGCCCGGAGACAGGGAGTGGCTACACCTTC; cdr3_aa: CASSPETGSGYTF
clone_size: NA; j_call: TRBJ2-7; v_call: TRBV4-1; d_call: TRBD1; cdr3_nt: TGCGCCAGCAGCCGAATACAGGGGGCGAATTGGTACGAGCAGTACTTC; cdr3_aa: CASSRIQGANWYEQYF
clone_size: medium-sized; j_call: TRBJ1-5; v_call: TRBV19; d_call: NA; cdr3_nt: TGTGCCAGTAGTATAGTGGGGCAGCCCCAGCATTTT; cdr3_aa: CASSIVGQPQHF
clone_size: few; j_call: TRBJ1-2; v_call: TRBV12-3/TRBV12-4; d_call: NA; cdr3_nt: TGTGCCAGCAGTGAACAGGAAGGCTATGGCTACACCTTC; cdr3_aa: CASSEQEGYGYTF
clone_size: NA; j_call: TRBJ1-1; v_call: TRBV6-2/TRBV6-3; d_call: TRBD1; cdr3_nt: TGTGCCAGCAGTTTCCCGGGACAGGGGGGAACTGAAGCTTTCTTT; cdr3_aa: CASSFPGQGGTEAFF
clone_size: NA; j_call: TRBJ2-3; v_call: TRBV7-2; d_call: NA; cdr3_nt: TGTGCCAGCAGTGAGTGGGGACACACAGATACGCAGTATTTT; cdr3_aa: CASSEWGHTDTQYF
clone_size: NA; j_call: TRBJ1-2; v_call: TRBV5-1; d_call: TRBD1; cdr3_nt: TGCGCCAGCAGCGGATTGGGACAGGATCCCCATGGCTACACCTTC; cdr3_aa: CASSGLGQDPHGYTF
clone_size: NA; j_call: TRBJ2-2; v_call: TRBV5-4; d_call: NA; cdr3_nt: TGTGCCAGCAGCCCCACTAGTTTTACCGGGGAGCTGTTTTTT; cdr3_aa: CASSPTSFTGELFF
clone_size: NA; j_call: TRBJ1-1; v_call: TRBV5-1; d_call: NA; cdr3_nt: TGCGCCAGCAGCCAGTCCACGAGGGGCACTGAAGCTTTCTTT; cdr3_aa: CASSQSTRGTEAFF
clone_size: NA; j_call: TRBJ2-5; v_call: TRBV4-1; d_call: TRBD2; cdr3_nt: TGCGCCAGCAGCCGGACTAGCGGGGGCCCTCAAGAGACCCAGTACTTC; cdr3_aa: CASSRTSGGPQETQYF
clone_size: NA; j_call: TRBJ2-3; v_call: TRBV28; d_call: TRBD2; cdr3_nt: TGTGCCAGCAGTCCGACTAGCGGGGGGGGCGATACGCAGTATTTT; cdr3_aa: CASSPTSGGGDTQYF
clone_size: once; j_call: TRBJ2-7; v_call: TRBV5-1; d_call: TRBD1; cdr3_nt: TGCGCCAGCAGCTTGGGTGGACAGGGGGCGAACGAGCAGTACTTC; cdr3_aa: CASSLGGQGANEQYF